This T cell receptor (beta chain) derives from a study of T cells after yellow fever vaccination. Study as a whole: Preparing low-cell-number fractions relied on SMART-Seq v4 Ultra Low Input.

Findings of the study overall: Once the booster was given, most primary-vaccination clones reappeared, at around 96% for CD4 and approximately 88% for CD8. The secondary response peaked faster, at day 5 versus 15, but was weaker.

Germline values: CDR1 SGHTA, CDR2 FQGNSA. The CDR3 extends over 17 amino acids. The V end lost 5 bases, the J end lost 2 bases, and 20 bases lay between the germline ends. Comments on this clonotype: What it recognizes is unknown.

TCRdb re-derived calls from the 5' RACE reads in MiXCR, one entry per CDR3 protein. Seen here are hundreds of thousands of distinct CDR3 sequences, about 4% observed once, and the top ten hold 20% to 25%. The V gene is TRBV7-2, the J gene TRBJ2-3, with a weak D call TRBD1 (6 bases). The source is a man aged 18 to 29 who received the YFV17D yellow fever vaccine. This sample comprised PBMCs, obtained 5 days after the yellow fever booster vaccination. The CDR3 sequence is CASSPYGPRGYTDTQYF. As DNA, the CDR3 is TGTGCCAGCAGCCCGTACGGCCCCAGGGGATACACAGATACGCAGTATTTT.